This T cell receptor beta chain is drawn from a study of blood T cells in healthy people across ages. Findings of the study overall: Percentage of naive T cells showed a strong correlation with TCR beta diversity. The fall in TCR beta diversity per million T cells was roughly linear with age.

This clonotype was detected a few times. The target antigen is unknown. A second PCR of roughly 7 to 11 cycles used a sample-barcoded 5' primer and a J-beta primer mix. MiXCR, applied by TCRdb to the 5' RACE reads, yields one record per CDR3 protein. The repertoire holds hundreds of thousands of distinct CDR3 sequences, with about three fifths as singletons. Extractions gave at least 5 micrograms of total RNA per sample. The receptor was isolated from a man aged 25-45 years in good health. Material: blood.

As DNA, the CDR3 is TGTGCCAGCAGCGGAGGATCCACTGAAGCTTTCTTT. Its translation: CASSGGSTEAFF. The rearrangement uses TRBV5-6 and TRBJ1-1; D gene unclear. The CDR3 loop spans 12 amino acids. Trimming cost V 4 bases and J 4 bases, with 8 bases left between them. Germline-derived CDR1 and CDR2 are SGHDT and YYEEEE.